The entry that follows covers one T cell receptor (beta chain) sequence. This clone was observed a handful of times. This clone's antigen is unknown. No quality values exist for individual bases; no much larger clone is one base distant. Other nucleotide sequences from this sample produce the same CDR3. These data are taken from a study of T cell changes during pregnancy in multiple sclerosis (dated by TCRdb to between 2019 and 2020). With respect to the entire study: In women with multiple sclerosis, the researchers looked at how the T cell repertoire shifted as pregnancy progressed.

Per the germline V gene, MNHEY is the CDR1 and SVGAGI is the CDR2. The CDR3 runs 15 amino acids, cysteine and phenylalanine included. The retained sequence is limited to the CDR3, 45 bases, with the frame set at the first base. Cut back by 0 bases and 4 bases, the V and J ends lie 13 bases apart. Receptor libraries were prepared by the immunoSEQ multiplex PCR assay. The table comes from immuneACCESS by way of TCRdb, which keeps in-frame sequences with V and J called. Part of the clones is missing from these tables; in studies checked, under half for an unresolved V gene and the rest for unknown reasons. Within this sample are more than 25,000 clones, with 75% to 95% of them counted one time only. The top ten clones comprise 3% to 4% of the sample.

This receptor was identified in a female donor in good health, enrolled as a control in a pregnancy study. The sample consisted of CD8+ T cells from peripheral blood mononuclear cells, taken in the second trimester of pregnancy. The chain was built from TRBV6-5 and TRBJ2-7, with TRBD1 perhaps the D gene, on 5 matching bases. The CDR3 amino acid sequence is: CASSYSIVRAYEQYF. The sequenced DNA: TGTGCCAGCAGTTACTCGATCGTCAGGGCATACGAGCAGTACTTC.